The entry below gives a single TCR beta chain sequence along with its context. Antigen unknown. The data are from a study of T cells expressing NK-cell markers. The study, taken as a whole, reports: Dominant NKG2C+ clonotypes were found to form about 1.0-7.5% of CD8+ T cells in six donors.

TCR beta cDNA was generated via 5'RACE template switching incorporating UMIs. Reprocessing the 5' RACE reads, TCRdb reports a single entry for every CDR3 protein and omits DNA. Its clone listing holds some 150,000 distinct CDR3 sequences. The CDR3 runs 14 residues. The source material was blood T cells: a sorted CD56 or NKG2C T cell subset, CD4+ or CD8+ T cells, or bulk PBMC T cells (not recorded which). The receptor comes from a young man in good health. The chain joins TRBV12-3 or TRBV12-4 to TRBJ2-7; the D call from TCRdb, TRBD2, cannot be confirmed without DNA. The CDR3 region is CASSFGWESAEQYF.